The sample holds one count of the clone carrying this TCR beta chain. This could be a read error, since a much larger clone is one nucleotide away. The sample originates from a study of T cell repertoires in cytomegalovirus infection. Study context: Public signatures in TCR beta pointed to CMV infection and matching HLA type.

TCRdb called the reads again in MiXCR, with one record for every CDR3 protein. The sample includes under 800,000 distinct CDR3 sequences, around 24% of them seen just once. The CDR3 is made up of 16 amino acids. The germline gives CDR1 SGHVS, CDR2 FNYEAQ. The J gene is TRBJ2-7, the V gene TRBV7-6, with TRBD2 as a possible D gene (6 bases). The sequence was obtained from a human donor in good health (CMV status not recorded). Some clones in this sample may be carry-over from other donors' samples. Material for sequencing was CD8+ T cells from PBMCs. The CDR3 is CASNLVGGAVSYEQYF. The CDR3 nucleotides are TGTGCCAGCAACTTAGTGGGGGGAGCTGTCTCCTACGAGCAGTACTTC.